The 7 T cell receptor beta chains in this list originate from one sample, sequenced in a study of CD8 T cells in Susac syndrome. Roughly 0.45 to 1 ug RNA was reverse transcribed with random hexamers. TCRdb re-called the immunoSEQ multiplex PCR reads with MiXCR, one entry per CDR3 protein. The sample yields about 240,000 distinct CDR3 sequences, around 96% seen once. The sample was CD4+ T cells from PBMCs. Receptors were obtained from a human donor with Susac syndrome.

The chain links TRBV27 to TRBJ1-1; D might be TRBD1 (6 bases). CDR1 is MNHEY and CDR2 is SMNVEV in the germline V gene (reference sequence). The ends were cut back, 2 bases at V and 3 bases at J, with 13 bases in the middle. The CDR3 contains 15 residues. Here the CDR3 reads CASSLRRGAHTEAFF. Here the CDR3 DNA reads TGTGCCAGCAGTTTACGCCGGGGGGCGCACACTGAAGCTTTCTTT.

V and J are TRBV12-3 or TRBV12-4 and TRBJ2-7; the D gene is possibly TRBD1 (6 bases). V dropped 5 bases and J dropped 3 bases, with 14 bases sitting between them. This CDR3 is built from 14 residues. CDR3 nucleotides: TGTGCCAGCAGTCCCCGGGACAAGCTCTACGAGCAGTACTTC. Translation: CASSPRDKLYEQYF.

The rearrangement uses TRBV28 and TRBJ2-1; weak D call: TRBD1 (6 bases). CDR1 MDHEN and CDR2 SYDVKM come from the germline V gene. There are 15 residues in the CDR3. V lost 4 bases, J lost 5 bases, and 15 bases lay in between. Here the CDR3 DNA reads TGTGCCAGCAGTTCTCCAGGGGTCAAAAACAATGAGCAGTTCTTC. It specifies CASSSPGVKNNEQFF.

The CDR3 spells CAWSASRGAFF. The CDR3 region has the DNA TGTGCCTGGAGTGCGTCCCGAGGAGCTTTCTTT. This chain connects TRBV30 to TRBJ1-1; no firm D call. CDR3 length: 11 residues. V was clipped by 1 base and J by 10 bases, with 10 bases between them. CDR1 GTSNPN and CDR2 SVGIG come from the germline V gene (reference sequence).

This chain uses TRBV3-1 with TRBJ2-1; the D gene is possibly TRBD2 (6 bases). V shed 4 bases and J shed 6 bases, with 13 bases lying between them. Germline values: CDR1 LGHDT, CDR2 YNNKEL (reference sequence). The CDR3 totals 14 residues. The CDR3 DNA reads TGTGCCAGCAGCCGCTGGGCGGGGCGCAATGAGCAGTTCTTC. As protein: CASSRWAGRNEQFF.

CDR3 sequence (DNA): TGTGCCAGCAGCCAACAGGGAGGAGTTGAGCAGTTCTTC. It yields the protein CASSQQGGVEQFF. V gene TRBV3-1 combines with J gene TRBJ2-1; weak D call: TRBD2 (6 bases). Germline CDR1 reads LGHDT; CDR2 reads YNNKEL (reference sequence). The CDR3 has 13 residues. The V gene lost 2 bases and the J gene lost 9 bases, with 11 bases spanning the gap.

This rearrangement joins TRBV20-1 to TRBJ2-7; D is unclear. Looked up from germline, CDR1 is DFQATT and CDR2 is SNEGSKA (reference sequence). The V gene lost 5 bases and the J gene lost 0 bases, with 11 bases spanning the gap. This CDR3 region has 13 residues. CDR3 in DNA: TGCAGTGCTGCGCTCCTCACCTCCTACGAGCAGTACTTC. As protein: CSAALLTSYEQYF.